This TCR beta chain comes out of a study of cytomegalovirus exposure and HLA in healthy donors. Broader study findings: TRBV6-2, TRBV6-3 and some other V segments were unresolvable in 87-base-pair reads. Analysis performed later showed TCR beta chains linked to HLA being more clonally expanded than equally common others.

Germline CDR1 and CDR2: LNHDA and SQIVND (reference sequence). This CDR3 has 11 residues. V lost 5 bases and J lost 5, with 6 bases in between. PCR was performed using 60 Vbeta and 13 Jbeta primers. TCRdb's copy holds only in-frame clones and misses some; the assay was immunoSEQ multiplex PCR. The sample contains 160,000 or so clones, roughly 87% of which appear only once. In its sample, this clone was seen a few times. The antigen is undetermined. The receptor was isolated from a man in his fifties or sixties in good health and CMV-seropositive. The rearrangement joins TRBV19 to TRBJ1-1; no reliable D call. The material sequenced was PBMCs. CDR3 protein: CASSHGTEAFF. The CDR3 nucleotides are TGTGCCAGTAGTCACGGGACTGAAGCTTTCTTT.